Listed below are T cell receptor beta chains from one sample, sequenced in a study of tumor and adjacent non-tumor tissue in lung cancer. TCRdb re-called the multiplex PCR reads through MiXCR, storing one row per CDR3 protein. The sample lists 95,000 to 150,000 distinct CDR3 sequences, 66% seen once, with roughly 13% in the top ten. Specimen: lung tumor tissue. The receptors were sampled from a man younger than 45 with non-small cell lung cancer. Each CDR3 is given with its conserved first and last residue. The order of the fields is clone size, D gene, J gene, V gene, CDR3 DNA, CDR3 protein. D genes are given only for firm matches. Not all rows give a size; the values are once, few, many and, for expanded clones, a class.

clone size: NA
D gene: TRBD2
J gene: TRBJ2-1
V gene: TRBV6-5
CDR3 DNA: TGTACCAGCAGTCCCGGGCGGGGGGAAAGTGGGGCGGGAGTCAATGAGCAGTTCTTC
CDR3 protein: CTSSPGRGESGAGVNEQFF

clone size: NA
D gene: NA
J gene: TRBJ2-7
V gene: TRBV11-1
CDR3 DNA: TGTGACAGCAGCCTGTTGTCGGGATACTCCTACGAGCAGTACTTC
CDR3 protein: CDSSLLSGYSYEQYF

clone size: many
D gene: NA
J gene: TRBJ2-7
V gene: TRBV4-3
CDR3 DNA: TGCGCCAGCAGCCAACAGTCCGGATACGAGCAGTACTTC
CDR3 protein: CASSQQSGYEQYF

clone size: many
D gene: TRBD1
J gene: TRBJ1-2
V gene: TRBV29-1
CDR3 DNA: TGCAGCGTTTCCCAGGGGGACTATGGCTACACCTTC
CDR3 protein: CSVSQGDYGYTF

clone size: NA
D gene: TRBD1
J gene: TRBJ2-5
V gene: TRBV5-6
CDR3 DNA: TGTGCCAGCAGCCCCCCGGGACAGGTGGGGGAGACCCAGTACTTC
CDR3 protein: CASSPPGQVGETQYF

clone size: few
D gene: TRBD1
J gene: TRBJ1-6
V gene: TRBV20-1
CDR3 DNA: TGCAGTGCTAGAGATCACAGGGGGCTAGGAAATAATTCACCCCTCCACTTT
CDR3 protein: CSARDHRGLGNNSPLHF

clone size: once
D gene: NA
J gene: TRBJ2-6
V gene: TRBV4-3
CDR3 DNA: TGCGCTAGCAGCCAAGACCTCGGACTCAACCCTGGGGCCAACGTCCTGACTTTC
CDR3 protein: CASSQDLGLNPGANVLTF

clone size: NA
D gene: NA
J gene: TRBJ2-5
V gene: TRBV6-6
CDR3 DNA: TGTGCCTGCAGTTACTCGGGGGCGGGGGACCAAGAGACCCAGTACTTC
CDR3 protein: CACSYSGAGDQETQYF

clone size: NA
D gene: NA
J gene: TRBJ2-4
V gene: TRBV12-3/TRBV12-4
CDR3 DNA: TGTGCCAGCAGTTTTAGGGCTGCTACCAGAAACATTCAGTACTTC
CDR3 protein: CASSFRAATRNIQYF

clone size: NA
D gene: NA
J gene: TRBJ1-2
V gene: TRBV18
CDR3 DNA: TGTGCCAGCTTACCAGTGGGGGGGACTAACTATGGCTACACCTTC
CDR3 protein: CASLPVGGTNYGYTF

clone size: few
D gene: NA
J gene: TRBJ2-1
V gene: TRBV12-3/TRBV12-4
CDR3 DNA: TGTGCCAGCAGTTTAGAAAGTAGGCAGGTTCACTACAATGAGCAGTTCTTC
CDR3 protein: CASSLESRQVHYNEQFF

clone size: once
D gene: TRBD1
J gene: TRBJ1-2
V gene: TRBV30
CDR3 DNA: TGTGCCTGGAGACAAACAGGGGGCGCGTATGGCTACACCTTC
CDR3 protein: CAWRQTGGAYGYTF

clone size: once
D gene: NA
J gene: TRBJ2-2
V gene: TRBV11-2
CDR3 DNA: TGCTCCAGCTCGAAACTGGGACACAACACCGGGGAGCTGTTCTTT
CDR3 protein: CSSSKLGHNTGELFF

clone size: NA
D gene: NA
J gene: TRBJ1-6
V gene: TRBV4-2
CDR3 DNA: TGTGCCAGCAGCCAGTACCAGTGTAATTCACCCCTCCACTTT
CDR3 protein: CASSQYQCNSPLHF

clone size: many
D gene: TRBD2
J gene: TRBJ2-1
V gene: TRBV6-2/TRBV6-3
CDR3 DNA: TGTGCCAGCAGTTATAGCGGGGGTTACAATGAGCAGTTCTTC
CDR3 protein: CASSYSGGYNEQFF

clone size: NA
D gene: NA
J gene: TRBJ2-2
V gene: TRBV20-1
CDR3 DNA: TGCAGTGCTAGCGCCCCCCAGAACACCGGGGAGCTGTTTTTT
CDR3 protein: CSASAPQNTGELFF

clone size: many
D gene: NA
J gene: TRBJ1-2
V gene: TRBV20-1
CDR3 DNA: TGCAGTGCAAAATTAACAGGGAACTATGGCTACACCTTC
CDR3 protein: CSAKLTGNYGYTF

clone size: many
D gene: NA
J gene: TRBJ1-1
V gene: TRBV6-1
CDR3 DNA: TGTGCCAGCTGCGAGTGGGGCCGCAAGAACACTGAAGCTTTCTTT
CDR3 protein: CASCEWGRKNTEAFF

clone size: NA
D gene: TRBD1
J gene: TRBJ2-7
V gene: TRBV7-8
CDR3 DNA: TGTGCCAGCAGATTAACAGGGGCCTACGAGAAGTACTTC
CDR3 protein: CASRLTGAYEKYF

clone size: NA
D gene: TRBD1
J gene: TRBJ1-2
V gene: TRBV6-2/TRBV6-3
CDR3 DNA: TGTACCAGCAGTTACTCGGGACAGGTATATGGCTACACCTTC
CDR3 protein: CTSSYSGQVYGYTF

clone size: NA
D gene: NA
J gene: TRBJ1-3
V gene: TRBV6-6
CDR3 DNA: TGTGCTAGCAGCCTGATGGCCGGTCTCTCTGGAAACATCATATATTTT
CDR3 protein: CASSLMAGLSGNIIYF

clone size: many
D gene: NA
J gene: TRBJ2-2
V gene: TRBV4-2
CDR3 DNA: TGTGCCAGCAGCCAAGATCAGCGGAACACCGGGGAGCTGTTTTTT
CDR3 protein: CASSQDQRNTGELFF

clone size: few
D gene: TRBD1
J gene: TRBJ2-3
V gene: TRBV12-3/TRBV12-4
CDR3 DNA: TGTACCAGCAGTTTATCAGGGGGCGACACAGATACGCAGTATTTT
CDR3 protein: CTSSLSGGDTDTQYF

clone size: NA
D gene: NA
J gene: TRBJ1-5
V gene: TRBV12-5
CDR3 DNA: TGTGCTAGTGGAGCAGTGGGCGGGAATCAGCCCCAGCATTTT
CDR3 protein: CASGAVGGNQPQHF

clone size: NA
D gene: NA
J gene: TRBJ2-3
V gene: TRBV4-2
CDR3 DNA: TGTGCCAGCAGCCAAGGTTTAACGATCGGTACAGATACGCAGTATTTT
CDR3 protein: CASSQGLTIGTDTQYF

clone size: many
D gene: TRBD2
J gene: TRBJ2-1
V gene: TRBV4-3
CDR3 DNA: TGCGCCAGCAGCCAAGAAATCGGGAGGTTGTACAATGAGCAGTTCTTC
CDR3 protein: CASSQEIGRLYNEQFF

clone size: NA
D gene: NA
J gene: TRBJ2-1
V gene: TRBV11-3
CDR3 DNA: TGTGCTAGCTGCCCCACACCTGACAATGAGCAGTTCTTC
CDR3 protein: CASCPTPDNEQFF

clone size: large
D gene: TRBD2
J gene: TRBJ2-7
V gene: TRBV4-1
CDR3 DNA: TGCGCCAGCAGCCAAGATGAGACGGGAGGTACGTACGAGCAGTACTTC
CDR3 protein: CASSQDETGGTYEQYF

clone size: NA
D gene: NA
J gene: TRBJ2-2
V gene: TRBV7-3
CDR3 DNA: TGTGCCAGCAGCGCTGACCATACCGGGGAGCTGTTTTTT
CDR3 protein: CASSADHTGELFF

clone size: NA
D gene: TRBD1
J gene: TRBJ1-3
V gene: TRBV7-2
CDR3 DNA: TGTGCCAGCAGCTCCTACAGGGGATCCGGAAACACCATATATTTT
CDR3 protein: CASSSYRGSGNTIYF

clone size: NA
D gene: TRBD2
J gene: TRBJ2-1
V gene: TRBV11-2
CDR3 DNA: TGTGCCAGCAACCCAGGGACTAGCGGGATGAATAAGCAGTTCTTC
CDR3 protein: CASNPGTSGMNKQFF

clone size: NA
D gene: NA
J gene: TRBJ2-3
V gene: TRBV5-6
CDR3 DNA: TGTGCCGGCAGCTTGCCCAGTGGGGGGACAGATACGCAGTATTTT
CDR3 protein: CAGSLPSGGTDTQYF

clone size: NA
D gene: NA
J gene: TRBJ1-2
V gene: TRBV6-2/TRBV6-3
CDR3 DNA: TGTGCCAGCAGTTACAACCGAAAAGGCTCCCACTGTGGCTACACCTTC
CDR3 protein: CASSYNRKGSHCGYTF

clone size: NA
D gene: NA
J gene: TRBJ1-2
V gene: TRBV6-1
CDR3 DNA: TGTGCCAGCGGTGAACCGGGAGGGGACTATGGCTACAGCTTC
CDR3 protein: CASGEPGGDYGYSF

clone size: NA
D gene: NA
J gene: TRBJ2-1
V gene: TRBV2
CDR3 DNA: TGTGCCAGGTCAAGGGATCAGAGCTCCTACAATGAGCAGTTCTTC
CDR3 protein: CARSRDQSSYNEQFF